The 27 T cell receptor beta chains below were found in one sample sequenced in a study of T-cell reconstitution after alpha-beta-depleted transplantation in children. Using unique molecular identifiers, the investigators prepared the TCRbeta library. In TCRdb, the PCR reads were re-called with MiXCR into one record per CDR3 protein. The sample includes approximately 520,000 distinct CDR3 sequences, approximately 32% of them seen just once. Here the sequenced sample was PBMCs from the stem cell graft donor, taken from the stem cell graft. The receptors were gathered from a human donor who donated a stem cell graft to a child with aplastic anemia.

This clonotype was counted only a few times. The chain carries TRBV7-2 and TRBJ2-5; D possibly corresponds to TRBD2 (6 bases). V was pared by 1 base and J by 4 bases, with 13 bases between. The CDR3 contains 15 residues. Germline values: CDR1 SGHTA, CDR2 FQGNSA. The CDR3 loop is CASSLGDFGRETQYF. CDR3 DNA sequence: TGTGCCAGCAGCTTAGGGGATTTCGGGAGAGAGACCCAGTACTTC.

The chain is built from TRBV7-2 and TRBJ2-3; 8 nucleotides agree with TRBD1. Trimming removed 1 base from V and 3 bases from J; junction bases left unmatched: 3. The CDR3 length is 15 residues. Germline loops: CDR1 SGHTA, CDR2 FQGNSA. The CDR3 DNA reads as TGTGCCAGCAGCTTAGATGGGACAGGAACAGATACGCAGTATTTT. This codes for CASSLDGTGTDTQYF.

The chain employs TRBV20-1 and TRBJ2-3; 13 bases match TRBD2. The germline V gene has CDR1 DFQATT and CDR2 SNEGSKA (reference sequence). The junction had 5 bases not matched to a gene; V was cut back by 2 bases and J by 0 bases. The CDR3 loop spans 17 amino acids. The CDR3 DNA reads as TGCAGTGCTAGACCCAGGGGACTAGCGGGAAGCACAGATACGCAGTATTTT. Encoded protein: CSARPRGLAGSTDTQYF.

This rearrangement joins TRBV19 to TRBJ2-1; TRBD1 is a possible D gene (6 bases). Germline lookup yields CDR1 LNHDA and CDR2 SQIVND (reference sequence). V lost 4 bases, J lost 1 base, and 11 bases lay in between. The CDR3 sequence is 15 residues long. The CDR3, as DNA: TGTGCCAGTAGTACCCTGACAGGTTCCTACAATGAGCAGTTCTTC. This encodes CASSTLTGSYNEQFF.

This chain uses TRBV29-1 with TRBJ2-3; 8 bases are shared with TRBD1. V lost 7 bases and J lost 5; bases outside the gene matches: 20. Germline CDR1 reads SQVTM; CDR2 reads ANQGSEA. CDR3 size: 17 residues. In DNA, the CDR3 is TGCAGCGCCGGACAGGGCTTGACTACCTCTCGGGTAGATACGCAGTATTTT. It is translated as CSAGQGLTTSRVDTQYF.

The V and J genes are TRBV25-1 and TRBJ2-3, with 9 bases matching TRBD2. From germline, CDR1 is MGHDK and CDR2 SYGVNS. V shed 3 bases, J shed 7 bases, and the junction held 20 bases outside the gene matches. This CDR3 region has 19 residues. The DNA of the CDR3 is TGTGCCAGCAGTGACCCCCTCATTTTCTCGACTAGCGGAGCGAATACGCAGTATTTT. Protein sequence: CASSDPLIFSTSGANTQYF. The whole variable domain, filled in from reference TRBV25-1 and TRBJ2-3, reads EADIYQTPRYLVIGTGKKITLECSQTMGHDKMYWYQQDPGMELHLIHYSYGVNSTEKGDLSSESTVSRIRTEHFPLTLESARPSHTSQYLCASSDPLIFSTSGANTQYFGPGTRLTVL.

This sequence joins TRBV20-1 and TRBJ1-2; D is ambiguous. The CDR3 covers 14 residues. In germline, CDR1 is DFQATT, CDR2 SNEGSKA (reference sequence). Trimming shortened V by 6 bases and J by 2 bases, and 16 bases separated the two germline ends. Here the CDR3 DNA reads TGCAGTGCCCAGGACCGTATAGTGAACTATGGCTACACCTTC. It encodes CSAQDRIVNYGYTF.

The chain's CDR3 is CASSPPDRGWVYGYTF. The CDR3 DNA reads TGTGCCAGCTCACCCCCTGACAGGGGATGGGTCTATGGCTACACCTTC. This chain connects TRBV18 to TRBJ1-2; 8 nucleotides align to TRBD1. Germline loops: CDR1 KGHSH, CDR2 LQKENI. Unmatched junction bases numbered 10, after V lost 3 bases and J lost 4 bases. The CDR3 runs to 16 residues.

This chain joins TRBV29-1 and TRBJ1-2; D is possibly TRBD1 (6 bases). Germline V gives CDR1 SQVTM, CDR2 ANQGSEA. CDR3 length equals 12 residues. V was clipped by 2 bases and J by 8 bases, with 12 bases between them. The CDR3 DNA reads as TGCAGCGTTGAAAGGTCAGGGGAAGGCTACACCTTC. Translating gives CSVERSGEGYTF.

There are a few counts of this clonotype. The J gene is TRBJ1-1, the V gene TRBV14; D may be TRBD1 (6 bases). Trimming pared 4 bases from V and 3 bases from J, leaving 12 bases between. Germline CDR1 reads SGHDN; CDR2 reads FVKESK. The CDR3 runs 14 residues. The CDR3 here is CASSPRQVHTEAFF. The CDR3, as DNA: TGTGCCAGCAGCCCCCGACAGGTCCACACTGAAGCTTTCTTT.

This clonotype was detected only a few times. CDR3 protein: CASGYHRQGHNEQFF. DNA for the CDR3: TGTGCCAGCGGTTACCATCGACAGGGACACAATGAGCAGTTCTTC. V usage is TRBV27 and J usage is TRBJ2-1, with 7 nucleotides matching TRBD1. The CDR3 covers 15 residues. J was trimmed by 5 bases and V by 8 bases; bases with no gene match: 12. Germline loops: CDR1 MNHEY, CDR2 SMNVEV (reference sequence).

This clonotype has just one count. This sequence joins TRBV28 and TRBJ2-7; D is unresolved. Trimming removed 1 base at V and 2 bases at J, with 3 bases between. CDR3 length: 12 residues. Germline V CDR1 and CDR2: MDHEN, SYDVKM. This chain's CDR3 is CASSLFPYEQYF. As DNA, the CDR3 is TGTGCCAGCAGTTTATTTCCCTACGAGCAGTACTTC.

The CDR3 here is CASPAGSYEQYV. CDR3 DNA sequence: TGTGCCAGCCCCGCGGGGTCCTACGAGCAGTACGTC. J is TRBJ2-7 and V is TRBV9; D possibly corresponds to TRBD2 (6 bases). V was cut by 7 bases and J by 1 base, with 9 bases left in between. The CDR3 runs to 12 residues. In germline, CDR1 is SGDLS, CDR2 YYNGEE.

A few counts support this clonotype. The V call is TRBV12-3 or TRBV12-4, the J call TRBJ2-7, with D tentatively TRBD1 (5 bases). Trimming shortened V by 3 bases and J by 4 bases, and 10 bases separated the two germline ends. The CDR3 covers 13 residues. CDR3 sequence: CASSLGHLYEQYV. In DNA, the CDR3 is TGTGCCAGCAGTTTGGGGCACCTATACGAGCAGTACGTC.

This clonotype has just a few counts. The CDR3 DNA is TGCAGTGCTGACCCCTCTAGCGGGAGAAGCACAGATACGCAGTATTTT. This sequence encodes CSADPSSGRSTDTQYF. The gene calls are TRBV20-1 and TRBJ2-3; 10 positions agree with TRBD2. Germline CDR1 reads DFQATT; CDR2 reads SNEGSKA (reference sequence). With 5 bases clipped from V and 0 bases from J, the junction kept 8 bases outside the gene matches. This CDR3 spans 16 amino acids.

The chain has TRBV30 and TRBJ2-7, with 13 nucleotides matching TRBD2. This CDR3 has 16 residues. Germline V gene sequence: CDR1 GTSNPN, CDR2 SVGIG (reference sequence). Losses at the gene ends were 3 bases for V and 4 bases for J; bases not matched to a gene: 9. The CDR3 nucleotides are TGTGCCTGGAGCGGGACTAGCGGGAAGTATAGGTACGAGCAGTACTTC. As protein: CAWSGTSGKYRYEQYF.

This chain links TRBV18 with TRBJ2-1; D is unresolved. The germline CDR1 and CDR2 sequences are KGHSH and LQKENI. Trimming stripped 2 bases from V and 5 bases from J, with 7 bases between. The CDR3 spans 13 residues. The CDR3 sequence: CASSPYGNNEQFF. The CDR3 DNA is TGTGCCAGCTCACCATACGGAAACAATGAGCAGTTCTTC.

In its sample, this clonotype was seen a few times. The rearrangement links TRBV7-8 to TRBJ2-3, with TRBD2 identical over 13 bases. V lost 1 base, J lost 1 base, and 8 bases stayed unmatched. The CDR3 has 19 residues. Germline V gene sequence: CDR1 SGHVS, CDR2 FQNEAQ. Written as DNA, the CDR3 is TGTGCCAGCAGCTTAGGACTAGCGGGAGGCCTAGGGGGCACAGATACGCAGTATTTT. It specifies CASSLGLAGGLGGTDTQYF.

The gene calls are TRBV10-3 and TRBJ1-1; 7 positions agree with TRBD1. The V gene end was trimmed by 1 base and the J gene end by 6 bases; junction bases not matched to a gene: 5. The germline V gene encodes CDR1 ENHRY and CDR2 SYGVKD. The CDR3 totals 14 residues. In DNA, the CDR3 is TGTGCCATCAGTGAGTACAGGGGAGTAGCTGAAGCTTTCTTT. Translating it yields CAISEYRGVAEAFF.

The chain links TRBV19 to TRBJ1-1, with D tentatively TRBD1 (5 bases). The CDR3 is 15 amino acids. Trimming left V 8 bases short and J 4 bases short, with 20 bases between. Germline CDR1 LNHDA, CDR2 SQIVND (reference sequence). CDR3 in amino acids: CASCPTSRDGTEAFF. Here the CDR3 DNA reads TGTGCCAGTTGCCCGACCTCCAGGGATGGCACTGAAGCTTTCTTT. Full variable domain (remainder filled in from reference TRBV19 and TRBJ1-1): DGGITQSPKYLFRKEGQNVTLSCEQNLNHDAMYWYRQDPGQGLRLIYYSQIVNDFQKGDIAEGYSVSREKKESFPLTVTSAQKNPTAFYLCASCPTSRDGTEAFFGQGTRLTVV.

This clonotype was detected only a few times. The rearrangement joins TRBV5-6 to TRBJ2-1; no definite D call. CDR1 and CDR2 (germline): SGHDT, YYEEEE. The CDR3 loop spans 14 amino acids. V lost 6 bases and J 5 bases, leaving 15 bases between the germline ends. The CDR3 loop reads CASTLRKGNNEQFF. DNA for the CDR3: TGTGCCAGCACCCTAAGAAAAGGTAACAATGAGCAGTTCTTC.

This clonotype was counted a few times. This chain links TRBV20-1 with TRBJ2-5; tentatively, D is TRBD1 or TRBD2 (5 bases each). Deletions cut 5 bases from V and 3 bases from J, with 19 bases between. This CDR3 contains 15 residues. Germline CDR1 and CDR2: DFQATT and SNEGSKA (reference sequence). In nucleotides, the CDR3 is TGCAGTGCTGGGACCCCAGTAGCGTATGAAGAGACCCAGTACTTC. Protein product: CSAGTPVAYEETQYF.

The chain couples TRBV6-5 to TRBJ2-3, with 8 bases aligning to TRBD1. Per the germline V gene, CDR1 is MNHEY and CDR2 is SVGAGI. This CDR3 has 15 amino acids. The trim removed 0 bases at V and 7 bases at J, leaving 6 bases unmatched. CDR3: CASSYSRTGSYTQYF. CDR3 DNA sequence: TGTGCCAGCAGTTACTCCCGGACAGGGTCATATACGCAGTATTTT.

V and J are TRBV14 and TRBJ2-4, with unresolved D. The germline gives CDR1 SGHDN, CDR2 FVKESK. The CDR3 covers 13 residues. V was cut by 6 bases and J by 6 bases, with 12 bases left in between. CDR3 nucleotide sequence: TGTGCCAGCAGTCATAATGGTCGAAACATTCAGTACTTC. Translation: CASSHNGRNIQYF.

This clonotype was detected only once. The gene calls are TRBV6-2 or TRBV6-3 and TRBJ1-2; D is uncertain. The CDR3 loop spans 13 amino acids. The germline V and J ends were trimmed by 4 bases and 4 bases, with 10 bases remaining between them. Germline V gene data show CDR1 as MNHEY and CDR2 as SVGEGT. This chain's CDR3 is CASSSDGRYGYTF. In nucleotides, the CDR3 is TGTGCCAGCAGTTCCGACGGACGCTATGGCTACACCTTC.

This clonotype was counted only a few times. The chain has TRBV10-2 and TRBJ2-1, with 10 bases identical to TRBD2. The trim removed 5 bases at V and 7 bases at J, leaving 8 bases unmatched. The CDR3 has 15 residues. Looked up from germline, CDR1 is WSHSY and CDR2 is SAAADI. The CDR3 coding sequence is TGCGCCAGCAGTCTAGCGGGAGTTCAAGGAAATGAGCAGTTCTTC. Encoded protein: CASSLAGVQGNEQFF.

The chain combines TRBV27 with TRBJ1-2, with D maybe TRBD1 (6 bases). Trimming cost V 4 bases and J 4 bases, with 16 bases left between them. Germline V gives CDR1 MNHEY, CDR2 SMNVEV (reference sequence). CDR3 length equals 15 residues. The CDR3, as DNA: TGTGCCAGCAGTTACAACAGGGATTCTATCTATGGCTACACCTTC. The encoded protein is CASSYNRDSIYGYTF.